The source of this T cell receptor (beta chain) is a study of OX40 agonist ivuxolimab in advanced cancers. Blood sampling was done at baseline, cycle 4 day 1, and cycle 7 day 1. The CDR3 extends over 15 amino acids. Germline values: CDR1 MGHRA, CDR2 YSYEKL. J gave up 2 bases and V 5 bases, and 4 bases lay outside the gene matches. About this clone: What it recognizes is unknown.

Study-wide results and limits: Antigen targets of the expanded peripheral T cells went undetermined.

Produced via immunoSEQ multiplex PCR; TCRdb's table is partial and in-frame only. In the table there are tens of thousands of clones, approximately 85% of which are singletons. The source of this sequence is an adult with an advanced solid tumor such as melanoma, head and neck, liver or kidney cancer. This specimen was CD4+ or CD8+ T cells sorted from blood, taken in a trial of the OX40 agonist ivuxolimab. This chain uses TRBV4-1 with TRBJ1-2, with TRBD1 identical over 11 bases. CDR3 nucleotides: TGCGCCAGCAGCTCAGGACAGGGGGCGAACTATGGCTACACCTTC. Amino acid sequence: CASSSGQGANYGYTF.